This TCR beta chain was identified during a study of blood T cell repertoires in COVID-19. The table came from immunoSEQ multiplex PCR; TCRdb's copy has only in-frame clones and leaves some out. The table lists around 42,000 clones, around 82% of them singletons. The CDR3 is 16 amino acids. The germline V and J ends were trimmed by 2 bases and 0 bases, with 10 bases remaining between them. In germline, CDR1 is SGHAT, CDR2 FQNNGV. The material sequenced was peripheral blood. The chain links TRBV11-2 to TRBJ2-2; D is perhaps TRBD2 (6 bases). The TCR comes from a human donor in a cohort sampled during active COVID-19. The DNA of the CDR3 is TGTGCCAGCAGCTTACGCGGGACGCCGAACACCGGGGAGCTGTTTTTT. It translates to CASSLRGTPNTGELFF.